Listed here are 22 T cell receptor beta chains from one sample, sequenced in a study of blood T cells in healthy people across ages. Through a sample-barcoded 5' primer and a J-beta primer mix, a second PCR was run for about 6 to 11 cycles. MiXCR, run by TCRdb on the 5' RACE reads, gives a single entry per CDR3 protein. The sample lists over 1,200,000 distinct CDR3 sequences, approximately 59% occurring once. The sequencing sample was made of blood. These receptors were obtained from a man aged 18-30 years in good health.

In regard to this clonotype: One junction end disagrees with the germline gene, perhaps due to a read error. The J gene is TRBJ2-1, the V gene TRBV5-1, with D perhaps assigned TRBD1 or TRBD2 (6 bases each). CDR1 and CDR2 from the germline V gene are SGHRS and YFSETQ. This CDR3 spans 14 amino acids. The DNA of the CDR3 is TGCGCCAGCAGCTTGGCTCAGGGGAGGAATGAGCGGTTCTTC. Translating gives CASSLAQGRNERFF.

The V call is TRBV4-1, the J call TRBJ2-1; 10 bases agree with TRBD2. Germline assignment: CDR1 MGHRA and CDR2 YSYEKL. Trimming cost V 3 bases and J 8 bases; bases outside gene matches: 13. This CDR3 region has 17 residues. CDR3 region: CASSHERATSGTDEQFF. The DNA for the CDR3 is TGCGCCAGCAGCCATGAGCGGGCCACTAGCGGGACGGATGAGCAGTTCTTC.

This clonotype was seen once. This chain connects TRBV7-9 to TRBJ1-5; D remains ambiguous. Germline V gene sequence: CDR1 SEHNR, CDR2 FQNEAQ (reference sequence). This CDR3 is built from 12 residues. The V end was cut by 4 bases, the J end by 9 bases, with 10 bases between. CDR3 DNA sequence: TGTGCCAGCAGCTCAAACACCGCGCCCCAGCATTTT. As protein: CASSSNTAPQHF. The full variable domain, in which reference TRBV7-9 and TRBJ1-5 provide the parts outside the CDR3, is DTGVSQNPRHKITKRGQNVTFRCDPISEHNRLYWYRQTLGQGPEFLTYFQNEAQLEKSRLLSDRFSAERPKGSFSTLEIQRTEQGDSAMYLCASSSNTAPQHFGDGTRLSIL.

CDR3 nucleotides: TGTGCCAGCAGTCAAATCGACAGGGGCGAGCAGTACTTC. This sequence encodes CASSQIDRGEQYF. The chain carries TRBV12-3 or TRBV12-4 and TRBJ2-7, with 8 nucleotides matching TRBD1. The CDR3 is 13 amino acids. V lost 5 bases and J lost 6; bases outside the gene matches: 6.

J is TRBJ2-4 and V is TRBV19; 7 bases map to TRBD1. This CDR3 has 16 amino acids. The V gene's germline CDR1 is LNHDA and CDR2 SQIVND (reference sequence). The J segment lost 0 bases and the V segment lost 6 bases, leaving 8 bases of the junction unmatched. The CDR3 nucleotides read TGTGCCAGTAGGGACAGGACTCCTCTAGCCAAAAACATTCAGTACTTC. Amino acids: CASRDRTPLAKNIQYF.

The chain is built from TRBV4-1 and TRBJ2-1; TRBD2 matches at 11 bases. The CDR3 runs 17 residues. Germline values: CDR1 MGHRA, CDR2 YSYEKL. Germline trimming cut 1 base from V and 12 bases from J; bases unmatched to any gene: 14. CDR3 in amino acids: CASSQAHGLAGRYGQFF. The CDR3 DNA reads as TGCGCCAGCAGCCAAGCCCACGGACTAGCGGGCCGGTACGGGCAGTTCTTC.

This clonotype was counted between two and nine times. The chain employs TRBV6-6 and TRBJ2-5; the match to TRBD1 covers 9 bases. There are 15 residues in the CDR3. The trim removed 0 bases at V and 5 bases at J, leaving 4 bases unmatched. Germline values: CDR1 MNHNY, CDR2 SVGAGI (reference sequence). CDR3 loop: CASSYSTGGGETQYF. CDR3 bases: TGTGCCAGCAGTTACTCGACAGGGGGAGGGGAGACCCAGTACTTC.

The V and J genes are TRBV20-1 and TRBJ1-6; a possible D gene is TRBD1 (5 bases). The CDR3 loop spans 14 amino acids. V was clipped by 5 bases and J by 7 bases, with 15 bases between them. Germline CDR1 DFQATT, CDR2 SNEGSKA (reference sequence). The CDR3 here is CSAAGTSLNSPLHF. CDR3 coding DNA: TGCAGTGCTGCAGGGACGAGTTTGAATTCACCCCTCCACTTT.

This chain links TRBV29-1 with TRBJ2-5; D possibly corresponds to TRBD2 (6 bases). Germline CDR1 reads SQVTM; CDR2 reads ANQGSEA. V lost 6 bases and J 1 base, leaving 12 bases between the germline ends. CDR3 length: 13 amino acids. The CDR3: CSVAGFSQETQYF. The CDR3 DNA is TGCAGCGTCGCGGGGTTTAGCCAAGAGACCCAGTACTTC.

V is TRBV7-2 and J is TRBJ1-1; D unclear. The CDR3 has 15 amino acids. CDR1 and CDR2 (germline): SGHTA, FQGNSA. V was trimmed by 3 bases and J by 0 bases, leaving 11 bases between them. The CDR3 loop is CASSLRAVMNTEAFF. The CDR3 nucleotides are TGTGCCAGCAGCTTGAGGGCAGTAATGAACACTGAAGCTTTCTTT.

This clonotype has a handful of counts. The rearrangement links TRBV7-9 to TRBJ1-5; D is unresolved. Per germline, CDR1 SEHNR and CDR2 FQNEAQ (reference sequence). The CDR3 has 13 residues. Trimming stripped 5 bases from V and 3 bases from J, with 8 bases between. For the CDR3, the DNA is TGTGCCAGCAGCGTTGATCCCAATCAGCCCCAGCATTTT. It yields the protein CASSVDPNQPQHF. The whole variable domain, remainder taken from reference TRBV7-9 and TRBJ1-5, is DTGVSQNPRHKITKRGQNVTFRCDPISEHNRLYWYRQTLGQGPEFLTYFQNEAQLEKSRLLSDRFSAERPKGSFSTLEIQRTEQGDSAMYLCASSVDPNQPQHFGDGTRLSIL.

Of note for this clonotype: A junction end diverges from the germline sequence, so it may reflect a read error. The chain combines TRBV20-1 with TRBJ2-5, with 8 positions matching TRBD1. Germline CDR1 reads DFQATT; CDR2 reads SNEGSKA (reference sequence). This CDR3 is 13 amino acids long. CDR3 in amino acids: CSTRDRYQETQYF. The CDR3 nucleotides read TGCAGTACTAGGGACAGGTACCAAGAGACCCAGTACTTC.

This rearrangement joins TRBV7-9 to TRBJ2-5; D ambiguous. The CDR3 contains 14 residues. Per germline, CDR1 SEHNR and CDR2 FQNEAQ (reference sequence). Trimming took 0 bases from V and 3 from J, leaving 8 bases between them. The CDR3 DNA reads TGTGCCAGCAGCTTAGCGTTGCTAGAAGAGACCCAGTACTTC. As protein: CASSLALLEETQYF.

The DNA of the CDR3 is TGTGCCAGCAGCCAAGAATTGGGGACATATTCCGAAGCTTTCTTT. It yields the protein CASSQELGTYSEAFF. The J gene is TRBJ1-1, the V gene TRBV14; D possibly corresponds to TRBD1 (6 bases). The germline CDR1 and CDR2 sequences are SGHDN and FVKESK. The CDR3 has 15 amino acids. V lost 0 bases to trimming and J lost 8 bases, with 16 bases between them. The variable domain in full, completed from reference TRBV14 and TRBJ1-1, reads EAGVTQFPSHSVIEKGQTVTLRCDPISGHDNLYWYRRVMGKEIKFLLHFVKESKQDESGMPNNRFLAERTGGTYSTLKVQPAELEDSGVYFCASSQELGTYSEAFFGQGTRLTVV.

CDR3 in DNA: TGTGCCGCTAGACAGGGTTCGAACAATGAGCAGTTCTTC. This translates into CAARQGSNNEQFF. V is TRBV10-3 and J is TRBJ2-1; 7 bases fit TRBD1. From germline, CDR1 is ENHRY and CDR2 SYGVKD. V lost 11 bases, J lost 5 bases, and 9 bases stayed unmatched. The CDR3 has 13 residues.

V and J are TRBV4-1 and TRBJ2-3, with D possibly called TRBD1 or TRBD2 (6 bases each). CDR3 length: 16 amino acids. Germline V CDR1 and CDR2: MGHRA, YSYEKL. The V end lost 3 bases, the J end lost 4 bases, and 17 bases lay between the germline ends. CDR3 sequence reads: CASSHPGGKRADTQYF. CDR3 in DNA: TGCGCCAGCAGCCATCCCGGGGGCAAGCGAGCAGATACGCAGTATTTT.

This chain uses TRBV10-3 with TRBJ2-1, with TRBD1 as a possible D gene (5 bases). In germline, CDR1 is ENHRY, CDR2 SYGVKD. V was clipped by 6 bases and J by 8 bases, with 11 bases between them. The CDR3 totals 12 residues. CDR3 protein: CAISLQDHEQFF. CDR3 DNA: TGTGCCATCAGCCTACAGGACCATGAGCAGTTCTTC.

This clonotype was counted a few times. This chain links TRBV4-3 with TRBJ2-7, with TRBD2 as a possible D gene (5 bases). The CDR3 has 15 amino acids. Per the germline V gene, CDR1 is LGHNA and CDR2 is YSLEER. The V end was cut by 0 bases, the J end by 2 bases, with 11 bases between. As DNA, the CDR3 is TGCGCCAGCAGCCAAGACTTCGGGATGGCCTACGAGCAGTACTTC. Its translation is CASSQDFGMAYEQYF.

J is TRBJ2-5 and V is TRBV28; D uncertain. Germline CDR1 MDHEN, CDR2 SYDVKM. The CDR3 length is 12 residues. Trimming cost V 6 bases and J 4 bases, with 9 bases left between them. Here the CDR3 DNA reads TGTGCCAGCAGGTTGCTCGGAGAGACCCAGTACTTC. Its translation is CASRLLGETQYF.

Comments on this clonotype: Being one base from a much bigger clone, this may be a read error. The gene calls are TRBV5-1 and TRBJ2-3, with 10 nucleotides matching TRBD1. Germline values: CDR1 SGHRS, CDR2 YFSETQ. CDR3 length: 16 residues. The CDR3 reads CTSSLIPGQGPDTQYF. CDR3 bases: TGCACCAGCAGCTTAATACCGGGACAGGGGCCAGATACGCAGTATTTT.

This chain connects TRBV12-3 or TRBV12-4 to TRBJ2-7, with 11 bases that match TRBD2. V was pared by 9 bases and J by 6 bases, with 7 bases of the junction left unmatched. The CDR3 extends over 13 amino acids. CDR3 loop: CASLSGGAVEQYF. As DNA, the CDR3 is TGTGCCAGTCTTAGCGGGGGGGCCGTCGAGCAGTACTTC.

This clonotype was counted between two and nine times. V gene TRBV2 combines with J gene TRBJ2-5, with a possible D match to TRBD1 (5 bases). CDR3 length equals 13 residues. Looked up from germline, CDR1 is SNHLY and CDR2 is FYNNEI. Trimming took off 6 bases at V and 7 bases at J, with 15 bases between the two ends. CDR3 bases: TGTGCCAGCAGGCTGGTGACAGAAGGGACCCAGTACTTC. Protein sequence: CASRLVTEGTQYF.